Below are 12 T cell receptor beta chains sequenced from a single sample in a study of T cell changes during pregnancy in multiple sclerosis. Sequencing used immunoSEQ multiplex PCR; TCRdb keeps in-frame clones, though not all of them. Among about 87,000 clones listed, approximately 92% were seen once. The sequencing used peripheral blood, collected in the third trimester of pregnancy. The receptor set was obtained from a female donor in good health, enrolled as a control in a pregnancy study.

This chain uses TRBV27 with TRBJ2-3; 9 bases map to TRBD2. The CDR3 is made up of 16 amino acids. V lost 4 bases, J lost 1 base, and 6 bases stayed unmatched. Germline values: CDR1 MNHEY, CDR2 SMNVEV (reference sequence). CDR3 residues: CASSSPLAGGTDTQYF. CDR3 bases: TGTGCCAGCAGTTCTCCGTTAGCGGGAGGCACAGATACGCAGTATTTT.

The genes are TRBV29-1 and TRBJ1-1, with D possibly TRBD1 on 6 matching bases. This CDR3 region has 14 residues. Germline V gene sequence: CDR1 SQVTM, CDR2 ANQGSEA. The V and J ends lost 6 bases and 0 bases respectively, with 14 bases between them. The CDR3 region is CSVTGQHMNTEAFF. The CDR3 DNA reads TGCAGCGTCACCGGACAGCACATGAACACTGAAGCTTTCTTT.

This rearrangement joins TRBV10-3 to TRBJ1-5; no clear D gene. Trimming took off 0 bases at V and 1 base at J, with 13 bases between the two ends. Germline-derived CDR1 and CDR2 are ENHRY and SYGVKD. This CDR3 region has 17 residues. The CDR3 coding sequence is TGTGCCATCAGTGAGTCCCCCGCGGGGAGAAGCAATCAGCCCCAGCATTTT. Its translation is CAISESPAGRSNQPQHF.

The CDR3 DNA is TGTGCCAGCAGCCTGAGGACAGGTCACAATGAGCAGTTCTTC. Protein product: CASSLRTGHNEQFF. The chain uses TRBV13 and TRBJ2-1; 7 bases are shared with TRBD1. In germline, CDR1 is PRHDT, CDR2 FYEKMQ (reference sequence). This CDR3 region has 14 residues. V shed 5 bases and J 5 bases; nucleotides not matched to a gene: 6.

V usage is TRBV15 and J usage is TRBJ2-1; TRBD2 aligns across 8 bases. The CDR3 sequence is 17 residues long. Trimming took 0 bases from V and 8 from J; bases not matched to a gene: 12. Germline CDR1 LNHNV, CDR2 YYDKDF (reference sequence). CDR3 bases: TGTGCCACCAGCAGAGATTTAAGCGGGAGTGTAACACATGAGCAGTTCTTC. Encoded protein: CATSRDLSGSVTHEQFF.

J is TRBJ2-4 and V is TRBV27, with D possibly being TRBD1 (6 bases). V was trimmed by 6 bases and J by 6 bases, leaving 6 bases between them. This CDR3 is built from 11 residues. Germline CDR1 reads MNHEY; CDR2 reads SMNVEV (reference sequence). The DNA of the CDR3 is TGTGCCAGCAGACAGGGAAACATTCAGTACTTC. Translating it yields CASRQGNIQYF.

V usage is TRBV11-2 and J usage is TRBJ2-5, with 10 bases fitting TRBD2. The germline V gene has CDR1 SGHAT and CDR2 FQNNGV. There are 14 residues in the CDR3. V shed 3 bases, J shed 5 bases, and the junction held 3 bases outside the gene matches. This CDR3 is CASSFSGRGETQYF. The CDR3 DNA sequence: TGTGCCAGCAGCTTCAGCGGGAGGGGGGAGACCCAGTACTTC.

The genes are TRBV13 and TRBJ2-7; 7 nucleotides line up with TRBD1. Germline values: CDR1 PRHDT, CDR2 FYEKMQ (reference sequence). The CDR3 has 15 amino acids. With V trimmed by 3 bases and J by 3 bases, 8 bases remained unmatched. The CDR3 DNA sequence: TGTGCCAGCAGCTTGAGTGGACAGGCTCACTACGAGCAGTACTTC. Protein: CASSLSGQAHYEQYF.

As DNA, the CDR3 is TGTGCCACCAGCAGAGATCAGGGTAGCTACGAGCAGTACTTC. Translation: CATSRDQGSYEQYF. V and J are TRBV15 and TRBJ2-7; weak D call: TRBD1 (5 bases). V lost 0 bases and J lost 3, with 9 bases in between. CDR3 size: 14 residues. Germline CDR1 is LNHNV and CDR2 is YYDKDF (reference sequence).

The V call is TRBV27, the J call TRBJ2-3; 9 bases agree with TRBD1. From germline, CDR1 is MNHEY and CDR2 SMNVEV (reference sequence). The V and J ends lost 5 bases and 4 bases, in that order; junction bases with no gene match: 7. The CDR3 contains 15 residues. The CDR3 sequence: CASSPQQGAADTQYF. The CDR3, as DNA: TGTGCCAGCAGTCCACAACAGGGGGCCGCAGATACGCAGTATTTT.

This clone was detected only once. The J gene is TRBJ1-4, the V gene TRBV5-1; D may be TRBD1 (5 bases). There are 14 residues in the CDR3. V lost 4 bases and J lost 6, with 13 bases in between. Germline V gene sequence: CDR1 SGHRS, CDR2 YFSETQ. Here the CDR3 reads CASSQGSWDEKLFF. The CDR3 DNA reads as TGCGCCAGCAGCCAGGGCTCCTGGGATGAAAAACTGTTTTTT.

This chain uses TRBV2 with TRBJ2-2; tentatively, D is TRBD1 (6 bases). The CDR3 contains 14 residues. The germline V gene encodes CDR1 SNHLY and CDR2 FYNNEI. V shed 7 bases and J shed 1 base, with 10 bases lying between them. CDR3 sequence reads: CASTMTGNTGELFF. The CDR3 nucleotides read TGTGCCAGCACCATGACAGGGAACACCGGGGAGCTGTTTTTT.